Below are 14 T cell receptor beta chains sequenced from a single sample in a study of cytomegalovirus exposure and HLA in healthy donors. Researchers ran the PCR with 60 Vbeta and 13 Jbeta primers. Here immunoSEQ multiplex PCR was the method, and the copy in TCRdb shows in-frame clones only, minus some. The repertoire consists of 57,000 or so clones, with around 75% occurring once and the leading ten covering roughly half. Sequencing was performed on PBMCs. These receptors were collected from a man aged 50-59 years in good health and CMV-seropositive.

The chain links TRBV7-9 to TRBJ2-1; 7 bases map to TRBD1. This CDR3 spans 16 amino acids. Germline V lookup: CDR1 SEHNR, CDR2 FQNEAQ (reference sequence). Losses at the gene ends were 5 bases for V and 0 bases for J; bases not matched to a gene: 7. CDR3: CASSGPGQSSYNEQFF. CDR3 DNA sequence: TGTGCCAGCAGCGGACCGGGACAGAGCTCCTACAATGAGCAGTTCTTC.

The chain combines TRBV4-1 with TRBJ1-6; D call uncertain. The CDR3 totals 22 residues. CDR1 and CDR2 (germline): MGHRA, YSYEKL. V was trimmed by 2 bases and J by 0 bases, leaving 26 bases between them. CDR3 nucleotides: TGCGCCAGCAGCCAAAAGATCCCACGTTCAGGAACTCTAAGCTCCTATAATTCACCCCTCCACTTT. This translates into CASSQKIPRSGTLSSYNSPLHF.

The CDR3 sequence is CASSTNSNTEAFF. The CDR3 DNA reads TGTGCCAGCAGCACAAACAGTAACACTGAAGCTTTCTTT. The chain is built from TRBV7-9 and TRBJ1-1; D call uncertain. Trimming removed 5 bases at V and 2 bases at J, with 9 bases between. CDR3 length equals 13 residues. Germline V CDR1 and CDR2: SEHNR, FQNEAQ (reference sequence).

The CDR3 DNA reads TGTGCCAGCAGCTTAAGCTTGCTAGCGGGTACCTACAATGAGCAGTTCTTC. Translation: CASSLSLLAGTYNEQFF. J is TRBJ2-1 and V is TRBV13, with 8 nucleotides matching TRBD2. This CDR3 spans 17 amino acids. V gave up 2 bases and J gave up 2 bases; unmatched junction bases: 8. Germline lookup yields CDR1 PRHDT and CDR2 FYEKMQ (reference sequence).

J is TRBJ1-1 and V is TRBV5-4; D is uncertain. Germline assignment: CDR1 SGHNT and CDR2 YYREEE (reference sequence). Between the trimmed V and J ends, which lost 4 bases and 1 base, there was a span of 8 bases. The CDR3 is made up of 13 amino acids. The CDR3 region is CASSRAGNTEAFF. The CDR3 region has the DNA TGTGCCAGCAGCCGAGCCGGGAACACTGAAGCTTTCTTT.

A word on this clone: The junction departs from germline at one end; a sequencing error may be responsible. This sequence joins TRBV7-9 and TRBJ1-4; the match to TRBD1 covers 8 bases. CDR3 length: 13 amino acids. Germline CDR1 and CDR2: SEHNR and FQNEAQ (reference sequence). CDR3: CSSSWTGNVKLFF. In nucleotides, the CDR3 is TGTTCCAGCAGCTGGACAGGGAACGTAAAACTGTTTTTT.

This clone appeared a single time. The V gene is TRBV9, the J gene TRBJ1-4; TRBD1 agrees at 9 bases. This CDR3 region has 17 residues. Germline loops: CDR1 SGDLS, CDR2 YYNGEE. The junction had 8 bases not matched to a gene; V was cut back by 3 bases and J by 2 bases. The chain's CDR3 is CASSAFTGGPTNEKLFF. Here the CDR3 DNA reads TGTGCCAGCAGCGCTTTTACAGGGGGCCCTACTAATGAAAAACTGTTTTTT.

J is TRBJ2-2 and V is TRBV9; D is unresolved. Germline CDR1 SGDLS, CDR2 YYNGEE. The CDR3 loop spans 12 amino acids. The V end was cut by 3 bases, the J end by 6 bases, with 6 bases between. CDR3 in amino acids: CASSGEAGELFF. For the CDR3, the DNA is TGTGCCAGCAGCGGTGAGGCCGGGGAGCTGTTTTTT.

V and J are TRBV2 and TRBJ2-1; 9 nucleotides align to TRBD2. The J segment lost 2 bases and the V segment lost 7 bases, leaving 3 bases of the junction unmatched. CDR3 size: 14 residues. From germline, CDR1 is SNHLY and CDR2 FYNNEI. The CDR3 region has the DNA TGTGCCAGCACTGTAGCGGGAGCCTACAATGAGCAGTTCTTC. Translation gives CASTVAGAYNEQFF.

The genes are TRBV5-3 and TRBJ2-7; 15 bases map to TRBD2. TRBV5-3 belongs to the ORF category, with a function that is uncertain. The junction had 17 bases not matched to a gene; V was cut back by 4 bases and J by 0 bases. This CDR3 is 21 amino acids long. This CDR3 reads CARSLPPGLAGGPSGSYEQYF. CDR3 DNA sequence: TGTGCCAGAAGCCTGCCTCCGGGACTAGCGGGGGGCCCTAGCGGCTCCTACGAGCAGTACTTC.

This clone was counted between two and nine times. J is TRBJ2-2 and V is TRBV7-8; 15 nucleotides align to TRBD2. The V segment lost 5 bases and the J segment 7 bases; nucleotides outside the gene matches: 5. From germline, CDR1 is SGHVS and CDR2 FQNEAQ. This CDR3 is 16 amino acids long. CDR3 sequence (DNA): TGTGCCAGCAGCCGAGGACTAGCGGGAGGGATCGGGGAGCTGTTTTTT. The encoded protein is CASSRGLAGGIGELFF.

The rearrangement joins TRBV5-6 to TRBJ2-2; D is ambiguous. The germline CDR1 and CDR2 sequences are SGHDT and YYEEEE. The CDR3 sequence is 15 residues long. The ends were cut back, 0 bases at V and 6 bases at J, with 12 bases in the middle. CDR3 DNA sequence: TGTGCCAGCAGCTTGGGTGGCAGGATACCCGGGGAGCTGTTTTTT. Its translation: CASSLGGRIPGELFF.

Turning to this clone: Just one base apart from a much larger clone, this may be a read error. V gene TRBV15 combines with J gene TRBJ2-5, with 9 nucleotides matching TRBD1. Germline V gene sequence: CDR1 LNHNV, CDR2 YYDKDF (reference sequence). The CDR3 totals 15 residues. The CDR3 sequence is CSTSVQGAPGETQYF. As DNA, the CDR3 is TGTTCCACCAGTGTACAGGGGGCGCCTGGGGAGACCCAGTACTTC. Filled out from reference TRBV15 and TRBJ2-5, the complete variable domain reads DAMVIQNPRYQVTQFGKPVTLSCSQTLNHNVMYWYQQKSSQAPKLLFHYYDKDFNNEADTPDNFQSRRPNTSFCFLDIRSPGLGDTAMYLCSTSVQGAPGETQYFGPGTRLLVL.

This rearrangement joins TRBV5-3 to TRBJ2-2, with a possible D match to TRBD2 (6 bases). TRBV5-3 is an ORF, and what it does is uncertain. The CDR3 sequence is 13 residues long. V dropped 3 bases and J dropped 6 bases, with 9 bases sitting between them. CDR3 sequence (DNA): TGTGCCAGAAGCTGGGGGGTCCCCGGGGAGCTGTTTTTT. Translating gives CARSWGVPGELFF.